This T cell receptor beta chain derives from a study of long-term antiretroviral therapy in people with HIV (dated by TCRdb to between 2020 and 2023). Turning to the overall study: Collection of the earliest samples took place about a decade ahead of the 2015 WHO recommendation for immediate ART, at a time when ART was typically delayed until CD4 counts fell. Among the 25 to 35 participants with HIV, eleven to twelve were female. A retrospective serial study tested whether changes in peripheral blood TRB repertoire composition and diversity were associated with ART initiation and durable HIV suppression. The cohort contributed about 200 cryopreserved PBMC samples from a few dozen adults with confirmed HIV infection, collected serially over a mean of about six years (range 1-12). No cross-contamination during QIAcube processing turned up in test extractions that ran a monoclonal T-cell line alongside 25 to 35 polyclonal samples.

The immunoSEQ hsTCRB v3.0 assay was used at survey level resolution to sequence the TRB variable region. TRB sequencing targeted a depth of about 40,000-55,000 T-cell genomes per sample. An Illumina MiSeq with a v3 150-cycle kit was used to sequence the pooled TRB libraries. As for the authors' bioinformatics: Repertoire analysis ran in R within a reproducible Nextflow workflow covering QC, data transformation and analysis. Custom analyses were implemented in LymphoSeq2, an R package for AIRR-Seq data exploration. A handful of samples that yielded fewer than 5000 total TRB sequences were excluded, so that 188 HIV repertoires were analyzed. Of the roughly 180 retained HIV repertoires, over 55 were collected before and 120 to 140 after ART initiation. Repertoires were downsampled to 5000 TRB nucleotide sequences, and summary statistics were averaged over 100 downsampling iterations. The analysis kept only TRB sequences whose CDR3 regions were at least seven amino acids long. Diversity was measured with a Shannon entropy-derived clonality score and the Gini coefficient. In the repertoire networks, any two of the top 5000 CDR3 amino acid sequences were linked whenever the two sequences differed by an edit distance of one. GLIPH2 predicted antigen specificity groups and MHC restriction for TRB CDR3 amino acid sequences. Known CMV, EBV, HIV or tissue antigen associations were flagged by matching CDR3 amino acid sequences against VDJdb and McPAS-TCR. Pre-ART, post-ART and control groups were compared with Wilcoxon signed-rank tests and Holm-Bonferroni correction. Held by TCRdb, this immuneACCESS table contains in-frame sequences only and omits some clones. Under half of the omission traces to an unresolved V gene where checked; the cause of the rest is unknown. The V and J calls and clone size are taken from that table; D and trimming were inferred from the DNA. In this sample the table shows over 20,000 clones, 65% to 90% of which occur a single time. In total, the top ten clones hold roughly 19% of the sample.

What the study reported, not specific to this receptor: Because pre-ART samples had limited cell numbers, profiling was done on unsorted PBMC rather than on sorted CD4+ and CD8+ T cells. Expanded TRB clones identified before ART initiation dominated the repertoire across all time points, though the dominance fluctuated and decreased in many PLHIV after ART. The samples span the years 2004 to 2017, and the ART regimens used at that time may not be as effective as current regimens. Starting ART was linked to a significant rise in TRB diversity, yet even with long-term ART the diversity remained significantly lower than in transplant donor controls. Because PBMC availability was limited, only the TCR beta chain was sequenced, with no alpha chain pairing. Narrower CDR3 length ranges were observed in HIV repertoires than in controls, and an antigen-experienced repertoire with only a slight naive shift after ART was suggested by the network structure. No data were available on ART adherence, viral resistance or therapy changes, limiting inferences about post-ART repertoire changes.

Comments on this clone: Its binding antigen is unknown. Base qualities were left out, and no much larger clone turns up one base away.

Inclusion was restricted to participants for whom at least one PBMC sample before ART initiation and at least two post-ART samples were available. All participants with HIV were treated in the United States of America. Before DNA extraction, cryopreserved samples of roughly 1-10 million PBMC were thawed and washed. At the time of the earliest PBMC sample, participants with HIV were aged between roughly 20 and 55 years. Each participant contributed PBMC samples from 1-4 timepoints before ART initiation and 2-8 timepoints after ART initiation, with a median of 7 samples. Serial HIV viral load, CD4+ T-cell count, ART history and demographic data were obtained for every participant. Genomic DNA was extracted from unsorted PBMC with a Qiagen kit on a QIAcube, with processing performed in batches of 12 samples. Including cysteine and phenylalanine, the CDR3 has 17 amino acids. Only the CDR3 portion is preserved as DNA: 51 bases, with reading frame beginning at the first base. The junction shows trimming of 7 bases on V and 0 bases on J, and the gene matches do not reach 9 bases of it. The germline V gene gives CDR1 as ENHRY and CDR2 as SYGVKD.

The sample was unsorted PBMCs, taken 0.1 years before starting antiretroviral therapy. The V gene is TRBV10-3 and the J gene is TRBJ2-1; TRBD2 matches 10 bases in the middle. The clonotype originates from a man aged 18 to 35 with HIV. At the DNA level, the sequence is TGTGCCATCACCTCGACTAGCGGGCGAAGCTCCTACAATGAGCAGTTCTTC. Its protein is CAITSTSGRSSYNEQFF.